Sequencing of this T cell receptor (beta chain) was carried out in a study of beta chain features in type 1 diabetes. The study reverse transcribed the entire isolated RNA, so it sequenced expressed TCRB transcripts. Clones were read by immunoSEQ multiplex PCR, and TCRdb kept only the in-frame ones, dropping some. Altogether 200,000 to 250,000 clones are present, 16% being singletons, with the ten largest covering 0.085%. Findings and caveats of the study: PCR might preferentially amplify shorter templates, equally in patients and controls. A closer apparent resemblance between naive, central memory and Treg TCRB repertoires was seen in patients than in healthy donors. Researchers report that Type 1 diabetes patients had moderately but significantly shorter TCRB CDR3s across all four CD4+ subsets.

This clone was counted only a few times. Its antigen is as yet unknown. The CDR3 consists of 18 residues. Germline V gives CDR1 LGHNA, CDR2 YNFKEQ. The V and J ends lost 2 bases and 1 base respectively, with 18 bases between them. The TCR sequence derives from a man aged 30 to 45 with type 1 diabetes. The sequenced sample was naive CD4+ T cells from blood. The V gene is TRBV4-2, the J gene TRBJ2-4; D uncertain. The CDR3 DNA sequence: TGTGCCAGCAGCCAAACCCCGACCCCCCGTGGGGCCAAAAACATTCAGTACTTC. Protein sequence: CASSQTPTPRGAKNIQYF.